This T cell receptor (beta chain) was sequenced during a study of shared clonotypes between healthy human individuals (dated by TCRdb to the early 2020s). Some background on the complete study: The cohort comprised a couple of women and three men aged 18 to 49 years. Per donor, three plates each were used for CD4 naive and CD4 memory, two for CD8 naive, and one for CD8 memory. Blood TCR repertoires of five healthy adults were deeply sequenced to estimate repertoire size and the extent of clonotype sharing between individuals. To increase sequencing depth and limit assay-specific biases, TCR repertoire library preparation and sequencing were carried out by different laboratories using diverse techniques. Leukapheresis yielded between about 0.85 and 9.5 billion PBMCs per donor.

Study-level results and caveats: Sampling was limited to blood, and TCR repertoires in tissue likely differ from TCR repertoires in blood. The genetic and exposure-history diversity represented was limited by the small number of donors. Approximately 5% of naive CD4, around 3.5% of naive CD8, approximately 2.2% of memory CD4, and about 0.4% of memory CD8 clonotypes were shared across several donors. Pairwise subsampling led to the expectation that sequencing depth would affect the degree of clonotype sharing among donors. Compared with non-shared clonotypes, clonotypes shared by all four sorted-subset donors had higher generation probabilities. Even with the large sequencing depth, rarefaction of the sorted-subset datasets indicated that sequencing was incomplete. Naive subsets generally had larger estimated clonotype richness than memory subsets did.

Using the deep immunoSEQ assay, TCR CDR3 regions were amplified from genomic DNA by multiplex PCR. For each cell subset, the extracted genomic DNA was distributed evenly across all wells of several immunoSEQ 96-well plates, and each plate served as one replicate. Each replicate PCR for sorted subsets received around 200 ng genomic DNA, equal to about 30,000 T cell genomes. The purified libraries were quantified using a Qubit 3.0 fluorometer, sized with a Bioanalyzer 2100, and then quantified again using the KAPA Library Quantification kit. Every immunoSEQ 96-well plate was sequenced on a separate single-read 150-cycle Illumina NextSeq 550 flow cell. Concerning the study's data processing: The immunoSEQ output contained only junctional sequences without quality scores, so filtering could not match that applied to full-length reads. To assign V/J genes and CDR3, sequences were annotated using PyIR, a Python wrapper for IgBLAST v1.9, with IMGT germline references. Any read was removed if the V/J assignment was weak (E-value above 1e-6), the CDR3 was missing, or the read contained stop codons, out-of-frame junctions, or ambiguous translated residues. V3J clonotypes were defined as sequences sharing the same inferred V gene, J gene, and CDR3 amino acid sequence. The percentage overlap between two repertoires was calculated by dividing the number of shared unique clonotypes by the size of the smaller repertoire. Three approaches were used to assess repertoire richness: RTK rarefaction, the Chao1 estimator, and Recon v2.1 estimates of unobserved clonotypes. Generation probabilities for all TCRbeta clonotypes obtained by the gDNA method from a handful of donors were computed using OLGA. Drawn from immuneACCESS, this table holds only the in-frame rearrangements with V and J called that TCRdb kept. Clones are partly lost; checked studies trace under half to an unresolved V gene and leave the rest unexplained. That table furnishes V, J and clone size, whereas the DNA furnished D and trimming. This sample holds about 680,000 clones; around three quarters were observed only once. 1.5% to 2% of the sample is held by the ten biggest clonotypes.

About this clone: Its recognized antigen is unknown. Per-nucleotide qualities are absent, and no much larger clonotype sits a single base away.

Taken from the germline V gene, the CDR1 and CDR2 loops are KGHSH and LQKENI. Taken from cysteine to phenylalanine, the CDR3 has 11 residues. The entry retains the CDR3 DNA only, 33 bases that are in frame from base 1. V drops 5 bases and J drops 3 bases, leaving 4 bases in between. The donors were healthy, HIV-negative adults with no recently reported acute infections or vaccinations. Every donor was a Caucasian adult residing in Nashville, Tennessee, USA. Magnetic negative selection was used to enrich CD4+ T cells, after which naive cells were positively selected on CD45RA and the negative fraction became the memory subset. Blood was obtained by leukapheresis, after which PBMCs were separated by Ficoll-Histopaque density gradient centrifugation and cryopreserved in liquid nitrogen vapor phase. Analytical flow cytometry was used to check the purity and quantity of every magnetically sorted T cell population. From each sorted fraction, genomic DNA was isolated and quantified by UV absorbance on a Nanodrop 2000c.

This receptor was obtained from a woman aged 25-40 years in good health. The chain was built from TRBV18 and TRBJ2-5; a confident D gene designation cannot be given. The source material was memory CD4+ T cells sorted from blood. The cell subset or site label on this specimen signifies: CD45RA-negative fraction. The CDR3 protein sequence reads: CASSGEETQYF. The nucleotide sequence is TGTGCCAGCTCAGGAGAAGAGACCCAGTACTTC.